This record covers a single T cell receptor beta chain. The CDR3 contains 13 residues. Germline V lookup: CDR1 DFQATT, CDR2 SNEGSKA (reference sequence). Losses at the gene ends were 5 bases for V and 7 bases for J; bases not matched to a gene: 3. This specimen comes from a study of blood T cells in healthy people across ages. For the second PCR, which ran for 7 to 11 cycles, a sample-barcoded 5' primer and a J-beta primer mix were used. TCRdb called the 5' RACE reads again in MiXCR, with one record for every CDR3 protein. Counted here are 600,000 to 1,000,000 distinct CDR3 sequences, approximately 25% occurring once; the ten biggest clones make up under 4.5%. These sequences were also reported in another study, on T cells of mothers and their children.

Sequencing was done on a sample of blood. The chain has TRBV20-1 and TRBJ2-1, with 12 bases lining up with TRBD2. The sequence was obtained from a boy between 10 and 17 years old in good health. The CDR3 sequence is CSAGTSGRNEQFF. CDR3 nucleotide sequence: TGCAGTGCTGGGACTAGCGGGCGTAATGAGCAGTTCTTC.